The following is a TCR beta chain sequence with its context. The antigen remains undetermined. This CDR3 comprises 17 residues. Germline V gene sequence: CDR1 SGHNT, CDR2 YYREEE (reference sequence). The ends lost 4 bases at V and 0 bases at J; junction bases unmatched: 7. This entry is derived from a study of STAT3 mutations in large granular lymphocyte leukemia. Sequencing was performed with immunoSEQ multiplex PCR; in TCRdb, only in-frame clones are kept and a portion is missing. The sample records about 2,000 clones, 60% to 70% being singletons. The study's findings and limits: Every T-cell large granular lymphocyte leukemia patient had at least one immunodominant TCR beta clonotype. All newly emerging clones after therapy were STAT3 wild type. Some patients had persisting codominant clonotypes that could mask small clones.

This receptor was taken from a man aged 50 to 60 with T-cell large granular lymphocyte leukemia. Some clones in this sample may be carry-over from other donors' samples. Specimen: peripheral blood mononuclear cells. The rearrangement links TRBV5-4 to TRBJ2-1; TRBD2 matches at 10 bases. CDR3 sequence: CASSSKLAGGSYNEQFF. In DNA, the CDR3 is TGTGCCAGCAGCAGTAAATTAGCGGGAGGCTCCTACAATGAGCAGTTCTTC.